The TCR beta chain described here comes from a study of blood T cell repertoires in COVID-19 (dated by TCRdb to about 2020). Looking at the study overall: Collaborator samples came from the United States, Italy and Spain and covered acute and convalescent phases of COVID-19. The prospective study material was composed of cDNA or gDNA derived from T cells, B-cell-depleted T cells, or PBMCs. The dataset comprised deeply sampled blood TCRbeta repertoires from subjects exposed to, actively infected with, or recovered from COVID-19. The repertoires were released in a freely available public database intended as a resource for research on the immune response to SARS-CoV-2. The samples were drawn from the first 160 participants of the ongoing ImmuneRACE study and from under 1,500 subjects provided by 6 global collaborators. The sample metadata nearly always contained a de-identified subject ID, COVID-19 status, age in years and sex. Where HLA class I and class II types were available, the types were taken from metadata supplied by the sample provider, not from assay-based typing. The study at large found these results: How much clinical and demographic metadata was included differed by source and by participant, and the metadata was provided uncurated.

The CDR3 sequence holds 15 residues, the cysteine and phenylalanine included. Here the CDR3 DNA is all that survives: 45 bases in frame from base 1. Trimming at the junction amounts to 2 bases on V and 6 bases on J, and the germline ends lie 16 bases apart. For CDR1 and CDR2, the germline V gene (reference sequence) lists MNHEY and SMNVEV. Collaborating institutions collected whole blood in K2EDTA tubes following their own protocols. For TCRbeta analysis, collaborators shipped samples in one of three forms: frozen whole blood, isolated PBMCs, or DNA extracted from either of those sample types. TCRbeta CDR3 regions were amplified from genomic DNA by means of the immunoSEQ Assay, a bias-controlled multiplex PCR. For the original study's pipeline: Nucleated cell counts per sample were estimated from amplification of reference gene primers within the assay. Sequence reads were collapsed and filtered to measure the absolute abundance of every unique TCRbeta CDR3 rearrangement. For each sample, productive Simpson clonality was calculated by taking the square root of Simpson's diversity index across productive rearrangements. Here the immuneACCESS table is served through TCRdb, limited to in-frame sequences with V and J called. Missing clones are a known gap in these copies; in checked studies unresolved V genes cover under half, and the rest lacks a known reason. D and trimming come from the DNA, and the V and J calls and clone size come from that table. Within this sample are approximately 450,000 clones, with around 89% of them counted one time only. Roughly 4% of the sample belongs to the ten largest clones.

This clone was seen only once. The antigen it binds to is not known. There are no base qualities to consult, and no much larger clone falls within one base. The sample comprised peripheral blood. The V and J segments used are TRBV27 and TRBJ1-2, with TRBD1 tentatively as D gene (5 bases match). This clonotype originated in a woman in her thirties with acute or convalescent COVID-19. The CDR3 in this case is CASSLRLGGGHGYTF. The sequenced DNA is TGTGCCAGCAGTTTAAGGTTGGGGGGGGGTCATGGCTACACCTTC.